This T cell receptor beta chain comes out of a study of T-cell memory formation after mild COVID-19 (dated by TCRdb to about 2021). Concerning the study at large: TCR sequence clusters from the two donors were largely donor specific. In two donors, T-cell clones that expanded and contracted after mild COVID-19 were followed by sequencing TCRalpha and TCRbeta repertoires longitudinally. Two young, previously healthy adult volunteers made up the cohort, one male and one female. General conclusions and limits of the study: The study included only a couple of mild cases, and larger cohorts that include severe cases with pre-infection samples were judged to be necessary. Contracting CD4+ clones appeared mostly in the CM and EM memory subsets, whereas CD8+ clones were enriched in EMRA. Some responding clones were detected in pre-infection memory, which suggested that pre-existing cross-reactive memory T cells had joined the SARS-CoV-2 response. Clones contracting from day 15 to 85 had balanced CD4/CD8 phenotypes, while a second wave expanding from day 15 to 37 was biased towards CD4+. Whether the second-wave clones peaking on day 37 were SARS-CoV-2 specific was not confirmed.

This clonotype has only one observation. No cognate antigen has been identified for it. No base qualities exist here, and no much larger clone lies one base off it. A lone read offers only weak evidence. Ficoll-Paque density gradient centrifugation was used to isolate PBMCs. The sequencing machine was an Illumina NovaSeq 6000. TCRalpha and TCRbeta cDNA libraries were constructed by 5'RACE with constant-segment primers, with sample barcodes and unique molecular identifiers being introduced. Trizol reagent was used to extract RNA from every sample. Amplification of the libraries took two PCR steps, and the second step added a second sample barcode plus Illumina TruSeq adapters. Sequencing of the libraries was done on an Illumina NovaSeq, producing 2 x 150 bp paired-end reads. Regarding the original processing steps: With migec v1.2.7, reads were demultiplexed and then collapsed into UMI-guided consensus sequences. Using mixcr v2.1.11, the UMI consensuses were aligned to TRA and TRB V and J templates and assembled into clonotypes. Expanded or contracted clonotypes were those called significant by both edgeR and NoisET, with noise models trained on biological replicates. For edgeR calls, the cutoffs were a false discovery rate-adjusted p below 0.01 and a log2 fold-change threshold of 1. PCA with hierarchical clustering of max-normalized trajectories of the 1000 most abundant clonotypes was used as exploratory dynamics analysis. Separately sequenced CD4+ and CD8+ repertoires were used to assign a CD4 or CD8 phenotype to each responding clone. In TCRdb, the public reads were trimmed at Q25 with fastp and aligned with MiXCR, with productive beta chains retained. Under each unique CDR3 protein, matching rows form one entry showing the most common genes and DNA. TCRdb, not the original authors, processed these V and J calls. The sample contains over 150,000 distinct CDR3 sequences, about a fifth of them found a single time. About 21% of the sample lies in the top ten.

Trimming takes 5 bases from V and 6 bases from J, and the germline ends sit 20 bases apart. The cysteine opens and the phenylalanine closes a CDR3 of 16 amino acids. This entry keeps only the CDR3 DNA: 48 bases, framed from base 1. The germline V gene encodes CDR1 MDHEN and CDR2 SYDVKM. This sequence originates from an adult woman who had mild COVID-19 (a few samples of this study predate the infection). The sample titles of this study are shuffled in the database, so cell type and time point are left out; the donor was told from shared clones. Source material: PBMCs or a T cell subset sorted from them (not recorded which). This chain is built from TRBV28 and TRBJ2-1; no D gene is confidently identified. Here is the DNA: TGTGCCAGCAGTCCCTTGGACCCTAATGGCGGCAATGAGCAGTTCTTC. Translated, this gives CASSPLDPNGGNEQFF. Extended through the reference TRBV28 and TRBJ2-1 proteins, this CDR3 yields the full variable domain: DVKVTQSSRYLVKRTGEKVFLECVQDMDHENMFWYRQDPGLGLRLIYFSYDVKMKEKGDIPEGYSVSREKKERFSLILESASTNQTSMYLCASSPLDPNGGNEQFFGPGTRLTVL.